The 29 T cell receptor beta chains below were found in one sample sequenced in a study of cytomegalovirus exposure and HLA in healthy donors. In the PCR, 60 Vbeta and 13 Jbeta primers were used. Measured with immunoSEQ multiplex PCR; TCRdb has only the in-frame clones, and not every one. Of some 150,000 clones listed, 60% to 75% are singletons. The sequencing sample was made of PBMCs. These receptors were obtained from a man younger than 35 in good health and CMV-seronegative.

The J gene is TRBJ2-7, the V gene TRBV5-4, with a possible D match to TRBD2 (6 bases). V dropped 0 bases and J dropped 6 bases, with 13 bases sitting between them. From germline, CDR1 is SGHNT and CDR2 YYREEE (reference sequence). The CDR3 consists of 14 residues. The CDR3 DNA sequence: TGTGCCAGCAGCTTGGGGTTAGCGGCGGGCGAGCAGTACTTC. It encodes CASSLGLAAGEQYF.

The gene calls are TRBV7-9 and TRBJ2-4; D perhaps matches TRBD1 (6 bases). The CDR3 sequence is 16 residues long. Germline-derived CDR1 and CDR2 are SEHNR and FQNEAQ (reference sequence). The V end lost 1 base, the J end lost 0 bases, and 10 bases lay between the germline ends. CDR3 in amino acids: CASSLGQGLAKNIQYF. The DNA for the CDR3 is TGTGCCAGCAGCTTAGGGCAGGGGCTAGCCAAAAACATTCAGTACTTC. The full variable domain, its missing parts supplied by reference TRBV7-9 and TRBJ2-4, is DTGVSQNPRHKITKRGQNVTFRCDPISEHNRLYWYRQTLGQGPEFLTYFQNEAQLEKSRLLSDRFSAERPKGSFSTLEIQRTEQGDSAMYLCASSLGQGLAKNIQYFGAGTRLSVL.

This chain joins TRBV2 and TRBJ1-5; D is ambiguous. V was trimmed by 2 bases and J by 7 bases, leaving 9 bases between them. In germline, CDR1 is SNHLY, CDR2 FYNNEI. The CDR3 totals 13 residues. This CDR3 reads CASSESRQQPQHF. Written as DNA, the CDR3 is TGTGCCAGCAGTGAAAGCAGGCAGCAGCCCCAGCATTTT.

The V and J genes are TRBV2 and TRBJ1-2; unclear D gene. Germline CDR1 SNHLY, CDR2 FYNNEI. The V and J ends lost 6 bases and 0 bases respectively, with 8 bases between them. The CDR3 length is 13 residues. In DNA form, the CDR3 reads TGTGCCAGCAGGGAGAACCCTAACTATGGCTACACCTTC. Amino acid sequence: CASRENPNYGYTF.

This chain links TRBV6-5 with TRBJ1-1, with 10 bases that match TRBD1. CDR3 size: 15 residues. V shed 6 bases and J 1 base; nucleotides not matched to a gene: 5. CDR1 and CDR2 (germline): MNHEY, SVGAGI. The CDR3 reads CASRSGQGTNTEAFF. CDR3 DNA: TGTGCCAGCAGGTCGGGACAGGGGACGAACACTGAAGCTTTCTTT.

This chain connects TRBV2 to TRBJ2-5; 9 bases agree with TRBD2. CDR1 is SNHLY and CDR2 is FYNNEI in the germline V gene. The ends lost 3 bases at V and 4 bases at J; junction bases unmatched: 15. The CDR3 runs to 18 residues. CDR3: CASSDEPFAGGPGETQYF. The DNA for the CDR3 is TGTGCCAGCAGTGATGAGCCTTTTGCGGGGGGGCCAGGAGAGACCCAGTACTTC.

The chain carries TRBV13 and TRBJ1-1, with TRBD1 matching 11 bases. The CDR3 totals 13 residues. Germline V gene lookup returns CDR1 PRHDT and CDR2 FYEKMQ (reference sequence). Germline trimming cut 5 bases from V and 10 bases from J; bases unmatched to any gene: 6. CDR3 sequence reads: CASSLGQGAGAFF. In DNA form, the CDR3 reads TGTGCCAGCAGCCTCGGACAGGGGGCTGGAGCTTTCTTT.

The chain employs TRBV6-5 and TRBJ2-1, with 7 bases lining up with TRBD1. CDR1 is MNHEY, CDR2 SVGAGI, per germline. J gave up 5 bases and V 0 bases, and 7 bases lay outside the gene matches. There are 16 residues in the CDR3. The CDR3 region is CASSYSSGTAHNEQFF. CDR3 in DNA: TGTGCCAGCAGTTACTCGTCCGGGACAGCCCACAATGAGCAGTTCTTC.

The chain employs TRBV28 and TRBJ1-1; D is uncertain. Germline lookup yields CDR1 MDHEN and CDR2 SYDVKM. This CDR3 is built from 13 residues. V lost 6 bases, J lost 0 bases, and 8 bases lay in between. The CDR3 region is CASSQDLNTEAFF. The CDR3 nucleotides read TGTGCCAGCAGCCAAGACTTGAACACTGAAGCTTTCTTT.

The CDR3 region has the DNA TGCGCCAGCACTGTGGGACTAGGCTACGAGCAGTACGTC. It yields the protein CASTVGLGYEQYV. The chain recombines TRBV10-2 with TRBJ2-7; 8 nucleotides align to TRBD2. The germline V gene has CDR1 WSHSY and CDR2 SAAADI. Trimming removed 7 bases from V and 3 bases from J; junction bases left unmatched: 5. The CDR3 is 13 residues long.

CDR3 sequence reads: CASSVGPLAGKTQYF. Here the CDR3 DNA reads TGTGCCAGCAGCGTAGGCCCACTAGCGGGAAAGACCCAGTACTTC. The gene calls are TRBV9 and TRBJ2-5; 10 bases fit TRBD2. J gave up 6 bases and V 0 bases, and 5 bases lay outside the gene matches. Germline V gene data show CDR1 as SGDLS and CDR2 as YYNGEE. The CDR3 covers 15 residues.

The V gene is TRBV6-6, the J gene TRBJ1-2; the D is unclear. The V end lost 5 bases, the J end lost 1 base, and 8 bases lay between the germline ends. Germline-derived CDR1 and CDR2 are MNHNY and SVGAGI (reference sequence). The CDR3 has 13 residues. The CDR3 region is CASSTEGNYGYTF. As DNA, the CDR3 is TGTGCCAGCAGTACAGAGGGTAACTATGGCTACACCTTC.

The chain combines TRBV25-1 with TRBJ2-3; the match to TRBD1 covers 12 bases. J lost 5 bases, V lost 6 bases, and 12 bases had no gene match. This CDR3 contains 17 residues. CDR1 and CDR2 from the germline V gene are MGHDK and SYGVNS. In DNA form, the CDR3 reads TGTGCCAGCAGCACCCGGGACAGGGGGCGGGGTGAAGATACGCAGTATTTT. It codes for CASSTRDRGRGEDTQYF.

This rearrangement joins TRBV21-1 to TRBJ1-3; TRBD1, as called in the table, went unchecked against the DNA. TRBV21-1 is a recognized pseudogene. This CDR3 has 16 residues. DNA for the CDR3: TGTGCCAGCAGCCCGTGCACCGACACCTCTGGAAACACCATATATTTT. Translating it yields CASSPCTDTSGNTIYF.

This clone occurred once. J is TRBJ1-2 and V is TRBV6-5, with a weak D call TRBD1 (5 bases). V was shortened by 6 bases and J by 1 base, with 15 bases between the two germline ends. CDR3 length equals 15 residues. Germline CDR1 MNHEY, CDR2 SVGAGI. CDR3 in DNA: TGTGCCAGCAGGACCCTGGGACTGAATAACTATGGCTACACCTTC. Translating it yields CASRTLGLNNYGYTF.

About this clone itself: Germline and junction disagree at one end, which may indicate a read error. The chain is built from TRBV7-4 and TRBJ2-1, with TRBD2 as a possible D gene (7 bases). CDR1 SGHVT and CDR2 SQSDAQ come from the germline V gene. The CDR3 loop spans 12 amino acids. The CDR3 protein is CASSLGGGPRIF. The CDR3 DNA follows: TGTGCCAGCAGCTTGGGGGGGGGCCCACGAATCTTC.

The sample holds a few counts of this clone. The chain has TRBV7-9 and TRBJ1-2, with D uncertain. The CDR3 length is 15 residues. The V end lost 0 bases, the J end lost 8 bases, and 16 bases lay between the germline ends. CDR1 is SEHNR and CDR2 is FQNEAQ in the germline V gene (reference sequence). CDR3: CASSLASVASVGYTF. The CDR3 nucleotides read TGTGCCAGCAGCTTAGCTTCTGTCGCCTCAGTGGGCTACACCTTC.

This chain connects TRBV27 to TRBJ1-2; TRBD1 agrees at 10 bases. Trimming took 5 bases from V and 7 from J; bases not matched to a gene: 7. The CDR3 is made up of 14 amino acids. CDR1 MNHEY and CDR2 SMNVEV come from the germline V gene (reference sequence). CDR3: CASSAGTGAVGYTF. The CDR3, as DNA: TGTGCCAGCAGTGCCGGGACAGGGGCGGTTGGCTACACCTTC.

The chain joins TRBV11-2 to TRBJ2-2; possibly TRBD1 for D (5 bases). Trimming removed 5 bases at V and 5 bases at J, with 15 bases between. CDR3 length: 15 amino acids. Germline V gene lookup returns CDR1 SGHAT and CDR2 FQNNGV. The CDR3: CASSPISGRTGELFF. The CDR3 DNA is TGTGCCAGCAGCCCCATTTCAGGGCGAACCGGGGAGCTGTTTTTT.

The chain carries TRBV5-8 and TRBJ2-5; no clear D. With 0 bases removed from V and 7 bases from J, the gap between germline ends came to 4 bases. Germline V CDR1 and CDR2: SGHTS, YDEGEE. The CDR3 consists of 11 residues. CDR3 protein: CASSLVRTQYF. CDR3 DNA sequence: TGTGCCAGCAGCTTGGTGCGGACCCAGTACTTC.

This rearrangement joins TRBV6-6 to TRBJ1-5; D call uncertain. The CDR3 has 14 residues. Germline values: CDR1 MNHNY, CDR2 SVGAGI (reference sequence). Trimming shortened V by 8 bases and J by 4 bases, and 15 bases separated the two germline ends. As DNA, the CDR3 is TGTGCCAGCCGCCACGAGAGGGAGAATCAGCCCCAGCATTTT. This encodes CASRHERENQPQHF.

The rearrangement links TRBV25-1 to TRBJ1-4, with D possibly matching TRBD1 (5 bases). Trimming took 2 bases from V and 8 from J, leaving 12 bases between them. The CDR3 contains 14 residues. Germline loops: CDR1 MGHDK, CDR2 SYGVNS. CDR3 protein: CASSEGRWGEKLFF. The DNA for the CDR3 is TGTGCCAGCAGTGAAGGACGTTGGGGCGAAAAACTGTTTTTT.

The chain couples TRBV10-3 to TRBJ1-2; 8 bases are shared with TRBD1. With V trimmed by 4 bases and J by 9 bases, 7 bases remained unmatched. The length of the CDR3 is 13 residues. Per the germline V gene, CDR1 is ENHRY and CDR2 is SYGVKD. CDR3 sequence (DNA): TGTGCCATCAGTGGCCCGGACAGGGTGAGCTACACCTTC. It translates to CAISGPDRVSYTF.

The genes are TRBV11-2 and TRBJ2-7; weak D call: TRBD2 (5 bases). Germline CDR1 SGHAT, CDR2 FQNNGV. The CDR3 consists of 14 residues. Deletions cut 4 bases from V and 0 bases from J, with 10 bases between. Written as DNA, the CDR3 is TGTGCCAGCAGCTCCACTAGGCACTCCTACGAGCAGTACTTC. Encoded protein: CASSSTRHSYEQYF.

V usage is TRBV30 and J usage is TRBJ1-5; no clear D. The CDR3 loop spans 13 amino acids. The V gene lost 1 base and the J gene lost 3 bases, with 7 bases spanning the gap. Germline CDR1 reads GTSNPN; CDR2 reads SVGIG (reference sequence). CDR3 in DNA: TGTGCCTGGAGTGCGGGGTACAATCAGCCCCAGCATTTT. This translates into CAWSAGYNQPQHF. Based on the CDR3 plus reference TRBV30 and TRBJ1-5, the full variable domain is SQTIHQWPATLVQPVGSPLSLECTVEGTSNPNLYWYRQAAGRGLQLLFYSVGIGQISSEVPQNLSASRPQDRQFILSSKKLLLSDSGFYLCAWSAGYNQPQHFGDGTRLSIL.

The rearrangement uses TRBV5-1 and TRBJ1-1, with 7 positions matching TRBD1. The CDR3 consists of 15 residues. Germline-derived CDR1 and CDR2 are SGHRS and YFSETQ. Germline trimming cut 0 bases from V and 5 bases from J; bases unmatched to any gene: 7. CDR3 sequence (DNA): TGCGCCAGCAGCTTGGCGCGGACAGGCTCAACTGAAGCTTTCTTT. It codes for CASSLARTGSTEAFF.

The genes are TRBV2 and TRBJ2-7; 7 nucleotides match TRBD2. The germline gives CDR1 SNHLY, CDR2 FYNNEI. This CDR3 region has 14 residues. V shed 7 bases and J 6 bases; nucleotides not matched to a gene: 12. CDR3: CASTELAWAGEQYF. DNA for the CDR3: TGTGCCAGCACCGAACTAGCGTGGGCGGGCGAGCAGTACTTC.

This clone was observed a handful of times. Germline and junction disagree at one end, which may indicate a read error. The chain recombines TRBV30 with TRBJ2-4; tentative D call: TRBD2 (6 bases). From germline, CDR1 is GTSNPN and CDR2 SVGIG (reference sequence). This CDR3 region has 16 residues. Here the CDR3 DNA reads TGTGCCTGGAGTGTGGAGGGGCTAGGGGCCAAAAACAGTCAGTACTTC. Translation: CAWSVEGLGAKNSQYF.

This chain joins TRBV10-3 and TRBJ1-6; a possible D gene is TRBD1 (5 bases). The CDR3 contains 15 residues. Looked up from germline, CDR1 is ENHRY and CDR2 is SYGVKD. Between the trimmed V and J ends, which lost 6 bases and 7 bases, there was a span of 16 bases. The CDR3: CAISPELTVNSPLHF. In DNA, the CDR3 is TGTGCCATCAGCCCCGAACTGACAGTCAATTCACCCCTCCACTTT.